Below, 7 T cell receptor beta chains from the same sample are listed, as sequenced in a study of shared T cell receptors in the human thymus. Produced via immunoSEQ multiplex PCR; TCRdb's table is partial and in-frame only. The table records 500,000 to 550,000 clones, approximately 80% of them present only once. This sample was shared with a second study, whose subject was human thymus T cells.

Sequencing was carried out using thymocytes. The receptors were gathered from a boy under two years old with a congenital heart defect.

V gene TRBV7-6 combines with J gene TRBJ2-5; TRBD2 agrees at 8 bases. After removal of 5 bases from V and 11 bases from J, the junction contained 16 bases not matched to a gene. Germline V gene sequence: CDR1 SGHVS, CDR2 FNYEAQ. The CDR3 covers 15 residues. In nucleotides, the CDR3 is TGTGCCAGCAGCCTCCGGGGACTAGAGTCGAAAGAGCAGTACTTC. Translating gives CASSLRGLESKEQYF.

The CDR3 loop is CASSAPGNYNEQFF. DNA of the CDR3: TGTGCCAGCAGTGCCCCCGGGAACTACAATGAGCAGTTCTTC. This rearrangement joins TRBV28 to TRBJ2-1; TRBD2 is a possible D gene (5 bases). V lost 5 bases and J 3 bases, leaving 11 bases between the germline ends. Germline V gives CDR1 MDHEN, CDR2 SYDVKM. This CDR3 has 14 residues.

The chain has TRBV7-2 and TRBJ1-3; D might be TRBD1 (5 bases). Looked up from germline, CDR1 is SGHTA and CDR2 is FQGNSA. This CDR3 region has 16 residues. Trimming shortened V by 5 bases and J by 0 bases, and 14 bases separated the two germline ends. CDR3 amino acids: CASSPDRYSSGNTIYF. CDR3 in DNA: TGTGCCAGCAGCCCAGACAGATACAGCTCTGGAAACACCATATATTTT.

Comments on this clone: An end of the junction differs from the germline gene, which may be a read error. The chain recombines TRBV6-1 with TRBJ1-2; TRBD1 aligns across 7 bases. Per the germline V gene, CDR1 is MNHNS and CDR2 is SASEGT. The CDR3 loop spans 15 amino acids. DNA of the CDR3: TGTGCCAGCAGTATACGGACAGGTGACGGGAACGGCTACCCCTTC. It specifies CASSIRTGDGNGYPF.

The chain joins TRBV11-2 to TRBJ2-7, with 7 bases identical to TRBD1. The germline V gene has CDR1 SGHAT and CDR2 FQNNGV. The CDR3 sequence is 16 residues long. Trimming cost V 5 bases and J 4 bases; bases outside gene matches: 14. In DNA, the CDR3 is TGTGCCAGCAGCCTCACAGGGGCCTCCCCGCTTTACGAGCAGTACTTC. Its translation is CASSLTGASPLYEQYF.

The chain uses TRBV6-5 and TRBJ2-2; D unresolved. Per the germline V gene, CDR1 is MNHEY and CDR2 is SVGAGI. The CDR3 consists of 13 residues. V lost 6 bases and J 1 base, leaving 6 bases between the germline ends. CDR3 loop: CASSPRNTGELFF. As DNA, the CDR3 is TGTGCCAGCAGCCCCAGGAACACCGGGGAGCTGTTTTTT.

V and J are TRBV6-4 and TRBJ2-4; 14 positions match TRBD2. With V trimmed by 0 bases and J by 9 bases, 1 base remained unmatched. The CDR3 totals 15 residues. CDR1 is MRHNA and CDR2 is SNTAGT in the germline V gene. For the CDR3, the DNA is TGTGCCAGCAGTGACTCCGGACTAGCGGGAGGCATTCAGTACTTC. This sequence encodes CASSDSGLAGGIQYF.